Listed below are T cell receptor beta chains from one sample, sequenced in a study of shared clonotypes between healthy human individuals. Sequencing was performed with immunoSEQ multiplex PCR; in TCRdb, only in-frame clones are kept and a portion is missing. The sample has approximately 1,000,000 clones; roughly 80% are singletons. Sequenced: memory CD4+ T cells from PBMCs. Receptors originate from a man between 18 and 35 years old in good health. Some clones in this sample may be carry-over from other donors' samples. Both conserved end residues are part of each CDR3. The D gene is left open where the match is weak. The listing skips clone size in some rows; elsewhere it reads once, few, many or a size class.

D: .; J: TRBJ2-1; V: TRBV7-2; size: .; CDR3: CASSQGGRANFNEQFF; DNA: TGTGCCAGCAGTCAAGGGGGGAGGGCCAACTTCAATGAGCAGTTCTTC
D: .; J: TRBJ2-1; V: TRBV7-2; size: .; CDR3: CASSLAARTANEQFF; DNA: TGTGCCAGCAGCTTAGCGGCCCGGACAGCCAATGAGCAGTTCTTC
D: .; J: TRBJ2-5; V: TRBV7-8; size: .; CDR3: CASSLITAGSGETQYF; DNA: TGTGCCAGCAGCTTAATCACGGCCGGCTCGGGTGAGACCCAGTACTTC
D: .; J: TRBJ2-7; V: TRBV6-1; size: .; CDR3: CASSEGGRPYEQYF; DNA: TGTGCCAGCAGCGAAGGGGGGAGACCCTACGAGCAGTACTTC
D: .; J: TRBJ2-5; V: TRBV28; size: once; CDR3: CASSLLTPGIETQYF; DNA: TGTGCCAGCAGTCTACTGACCCCGGGGATAGAGACCCAGTACTTC
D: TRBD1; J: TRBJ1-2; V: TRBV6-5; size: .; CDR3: CASRPTGAYGYTF; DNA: TGTGCCAGCAGACCTACAGGGGCCTATGGCTACACCTTC
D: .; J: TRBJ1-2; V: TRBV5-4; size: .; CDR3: CASSFPGPANYGYTF; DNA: TGTGCCAGCAGCTTTCCGGGTCCTGCTAACTATGGCTACACCTTC
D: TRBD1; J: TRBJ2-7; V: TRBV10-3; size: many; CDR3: CAISPSDRAEQYF; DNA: TGTGCCATCAGTCCCTCCGACAGGGCCGAGCAGTACTTC
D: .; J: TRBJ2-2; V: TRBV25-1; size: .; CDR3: CASSPAGVQNTGELFF; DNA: TGTGCCAGCAGTCCCGCAGGGGTCCAGAACACCGGGGAGCTGTTTTTT
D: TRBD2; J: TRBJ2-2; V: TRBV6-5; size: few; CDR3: CATRTLAVTGELFF; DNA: TGTGCCACCCGTACACTAGCGGTCACCGGGGAGCTGTTTTTT
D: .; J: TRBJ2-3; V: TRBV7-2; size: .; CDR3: CASSLVLGSDTQYF; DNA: TGTGCCAGCAGCTTAGTTTTAGGGTCAGATACGCAGTATTTT
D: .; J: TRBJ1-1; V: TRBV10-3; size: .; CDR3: CAISVRQATNTEAFF; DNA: TGTGCCATCAGTGTACGGCAGGCCACTAACACTGAAGCTTTCTTT
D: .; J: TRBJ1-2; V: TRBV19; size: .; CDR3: CASSPLWIGGYTF; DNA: TGTGCCAGTAGTCCGCTTTGGATCGGTGGCTACACCTTC
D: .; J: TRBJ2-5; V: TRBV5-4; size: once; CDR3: CASRILGNRETQYF; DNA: TGTGCCAGCAGGATACTTGGGAACCGAGAGACCCAGTACTTC
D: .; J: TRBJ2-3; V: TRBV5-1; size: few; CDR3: CASSLAFSSTDTQYF; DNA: TGCGCCAGCAGCTTGGCCTTTTCTAGCACAGATACGCAGTATTTT
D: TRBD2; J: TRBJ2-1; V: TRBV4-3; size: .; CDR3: CASSQDFGLAGRGNEQFF; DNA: TGCGCCAGCAGCCAAGATTTCGGGCTAGCGGGGAGGGGCAATGAGCAGTTCTTC
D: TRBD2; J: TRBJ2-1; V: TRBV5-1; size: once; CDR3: CASSFSGTTEFF; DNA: TGCGCCAGCAGCTTCTCCGGGACTACCGAGTTCTTC
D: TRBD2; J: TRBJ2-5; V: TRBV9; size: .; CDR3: CASSVAGGPGETQYF; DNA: TGTGCCAGCAGCGTGGCGGGAGGGCCTGGGGAGACCCAGTACTTC
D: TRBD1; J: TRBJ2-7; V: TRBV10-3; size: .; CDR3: CATTGGSYEQYF; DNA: TGTGCCACTACAGGGGGCTCCTACGAGCAGTACTTC
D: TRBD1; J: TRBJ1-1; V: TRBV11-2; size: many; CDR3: CASSLVMGQPLTEAFF; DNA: TGTGCCAGCAGCTTAGTAATGGGACAGCCGCTCACTGAAGCTTTCTTT
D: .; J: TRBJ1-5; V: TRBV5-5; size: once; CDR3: CASSLTTDNQPQHF; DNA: TGTGCCAGCAGCTTGACTACAGACAATCAGCCCCAGCATTTT
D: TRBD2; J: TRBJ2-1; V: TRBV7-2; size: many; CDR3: CASSPQRERDEQFF; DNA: TGTGCCAGCAGCCCACAGCGGGAGCGGGATGAGCAGTTCTTC
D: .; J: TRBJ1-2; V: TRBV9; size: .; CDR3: CASSQETAGFGYTF; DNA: TGTGCCAGCAGCCAGGAGACGGCGGGCTTTGGCTACACCTTC
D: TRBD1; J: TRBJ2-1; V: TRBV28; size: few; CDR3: CASSFSRQGHNEQFF; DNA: TGTGCCAGCAGTTTTTCAAGACAGGGCCACAATGAGCAGTTCTTC
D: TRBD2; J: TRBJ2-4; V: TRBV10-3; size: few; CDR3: CAISSTSGAKNIQYF; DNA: TGTGCCATCAGCTCGACTAGCGGAGCCAAAAACATTCAGTACTTC
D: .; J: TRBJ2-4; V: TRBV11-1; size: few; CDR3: CASSFTTGSLGGSIQYF; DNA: TGTGCCAGCAGCTTTACGACAGGATCCTTGGGAGGGAGCATTCAGTACTTC
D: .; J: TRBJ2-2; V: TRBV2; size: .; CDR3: CASSFQGAGAGELFF; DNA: TGTGCCAGCAGCTTTCAGGGGGCGGGGGCCGGGGAGCTGTTTTTT
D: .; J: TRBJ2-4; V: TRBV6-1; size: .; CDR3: CASTRAKNIQYF; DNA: TGTGCCAGTACAAGAGCCAAAAACATTCAGTACTTC
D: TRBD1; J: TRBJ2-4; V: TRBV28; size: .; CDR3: CASSHPAPGGKNIQYF; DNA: TGTGCCAGCAGCCACCCCGCCCCAGGGGGCAAAAACATTCAGTACTTC
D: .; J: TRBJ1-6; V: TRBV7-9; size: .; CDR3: CASSLAGLRNSPLHF; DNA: TGTGCCAGCAGCTTAGCAGGGTTGCGGAATTCACCCCTCCACTTT
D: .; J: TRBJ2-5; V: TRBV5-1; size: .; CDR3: CASREGTPRMETQYF; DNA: TGCGCCAGCAGAGAGGGTACCCCGAGGATGGAGACCCAGTACTTC
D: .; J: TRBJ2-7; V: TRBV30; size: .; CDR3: CAWTKPGSLYEQYF; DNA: TGTGCCTGGACCAAGCCCGGGTCCCTCTACGAGCAGTACTTC
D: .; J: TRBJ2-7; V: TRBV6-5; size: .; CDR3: CASSPVVGYEQYF; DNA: TGTGCCAGCAGTCCCGTTGTGGGCTACGAGCAGTACTTC
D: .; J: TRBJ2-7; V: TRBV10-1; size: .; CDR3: CASSESGSAGQYF; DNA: TGCGCCAGCAGTGAGTCTGGCAGCGCCGGGCAGTACTTC
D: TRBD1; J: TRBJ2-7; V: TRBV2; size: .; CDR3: CASSPGQGASYEQYF; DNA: TGTGCCAGCAGCCCTGGACAGGGGGCCTCCTACGAGCAGTACTTC
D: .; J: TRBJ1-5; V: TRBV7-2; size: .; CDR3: CASSLRQGGQPQHF; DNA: TGTGCCAGCAGCTTGCGTCAGGGCGGTCAGCCCCAGCATTTT
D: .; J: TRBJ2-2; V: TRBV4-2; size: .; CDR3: CASSQVRGLANTGELFF; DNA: TGTGCCAGCAGCCAAGTTAGGGGACTTGCTAACACCGGGGAGCTGTTTTTT
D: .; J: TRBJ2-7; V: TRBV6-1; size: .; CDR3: CASSEALKEQYF; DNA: TGTGCCAGCAGTGAAGCTCTGAAAGAGCAGTACTTC
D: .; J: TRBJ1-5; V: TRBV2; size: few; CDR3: CASSESQGSNQPQHF; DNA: TGTGCCAGCAGTGAATCGCAGGGGAGCAATCAGCCCCAGCATTTT
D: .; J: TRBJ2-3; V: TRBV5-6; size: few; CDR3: CASSLANTDTQYF; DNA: TGTGCCAGCAGCTTGGCTAACACAGATACGCAGTATTTT
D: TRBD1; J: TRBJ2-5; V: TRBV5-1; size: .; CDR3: CASSRDRVAETQYF; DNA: TGCGCCAGCAGCCGGGACAGGGTAGCAGAGACCCAGTACTTC
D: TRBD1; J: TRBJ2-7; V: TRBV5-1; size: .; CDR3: CASSSTGGVGHEQYF; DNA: TGCGCCAGCAGCTCCACAGGGGGCGTTGGGCACGAGCAGTACTTC
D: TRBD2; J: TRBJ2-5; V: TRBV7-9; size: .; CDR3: CASSLVLAGVSETQYF; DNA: TGTGCCAGCAGCTTAGTTCTAGCGGGAGTGTCTGAGACCCAGTACTTC
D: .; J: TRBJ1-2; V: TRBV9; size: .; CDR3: CASSVFPDSGGLKGYTF; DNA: TGTGCCAGCAGCGTATTTCCCGACAGCGGAGGATTAAAAGGCTACACCTTC
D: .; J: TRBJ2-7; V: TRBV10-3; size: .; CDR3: CAISEPYRVAEQYF; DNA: TGTGCCATCAGTGAGCCATACAGGGTCGCCGAGCAGTACTTC
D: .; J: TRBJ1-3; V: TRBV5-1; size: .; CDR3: CASSLEGALSGNTIYF; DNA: TGCGCCAGCAGCTTGGAAGGGGCCCTCTCTGGAAACACCATATATTTT
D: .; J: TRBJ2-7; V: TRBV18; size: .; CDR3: CASSRGRLSSYEQYF; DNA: TGTGCCAGCTCACGGGGGCGGTTGAGCTCCTACGAGCAGTACTTC
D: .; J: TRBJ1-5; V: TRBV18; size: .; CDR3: CASSPGNNQPQHF; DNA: TGTGCCAGCTCACCAGGGAACAATCAGCCCCAGCATTTT
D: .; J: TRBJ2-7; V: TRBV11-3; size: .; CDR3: CASSLCTTKLSPDEQYF; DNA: TGTGCCAGCAGCTTATGTACGACAAAATTATCCCCCGACGAGCAGTACTTC
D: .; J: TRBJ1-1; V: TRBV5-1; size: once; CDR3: CASSLRLGTEAFF; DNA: TGCGCCAGCAGCTTGAGGTTGGGTACTGAAGCTTTCTTT
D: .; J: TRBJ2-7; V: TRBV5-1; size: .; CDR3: CASSLEGLGADYEQYF; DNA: TGCGCCAGCAGCTTGGAGGGGTTAGGGGCTGACTACGAGCAGTACTTC
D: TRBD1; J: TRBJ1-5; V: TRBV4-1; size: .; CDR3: CASPTRGGQGPYQPQHF; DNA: TGCGCCAGCCCCACCCGCGGGGGACAGGGGCCCTATCAGCCCCAGCATTTT
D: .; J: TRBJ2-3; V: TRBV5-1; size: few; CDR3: CASSPGADTQYF; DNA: TGCGCCAGCAGCCCCGGAGCAGATACGCAGTATTTT
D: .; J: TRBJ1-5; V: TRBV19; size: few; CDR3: CASSIRGGNQPQHF; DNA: TGTGCCAGTAGTATCCGGGGGGGCAATCAGCCCCAGCATTTT
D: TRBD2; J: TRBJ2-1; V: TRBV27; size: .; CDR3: CASRIARGRGRSYNEQFF; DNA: TGTGCCAGCCGTATCGCCCGCGGGAGGGGGAGGTCCTACAATGAGCAGTTCTTC
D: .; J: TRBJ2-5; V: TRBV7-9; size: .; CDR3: CASSFAPRYQETQYF; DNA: TGTGCCAGCAGCTTCGCCCCAAGGTACCAAGAGACCCAGTACTTC